The 31 T cell receptor beta chains listed next were all sequenced from one sample in a study of PD-L1 blockade in urothelial cancer. Data came from immunoSEQ multiplex PCR; TCRdb stores just in-frame clones and leaves some out. The repertoire includes 130,000 or so clones, about 88% of them detected once, and about 2.9% sits in the top ten. Indicated time point: pretreatment peripheral blood. The specimen was PBMCs, collected around atezolizumab (anti-PD-L1) treatment. All receptors derive from a man over 45 with urothelial cancer.

The chain employs TRBV9 and TRBJ2-3; 10 nucleotides agree with TRBD2. The germline CDR1 and CDR2 sequences are SGDLS and YYNGEE. The CDR3 has 19 residues. Losses at the gene ends were 0 bases for V and 0 bases for J; bases not matched to a gene: 10. The CDR3 DNA reads TGTGCCAGCAGCGTAGGGAGGGGGACTAGCGTTACTAGCACAGATACGCAGTATTTT. Its translation is CASSVGRGTSVTSTDTQYF.

The rearrangement joins TRBV6-6 to TRBJ1-5; D is unclear. CDR3 length: 11 residues. V dropped 4 bases and J dropped 7 bases, with 5 bases sitting between them. Germline V gene data show CDR1 as MNHNY and CDR2 as SVGAGI (reference sequence). CDR3 coding DNA: TGTGCCAGCAGTTCCGTGCAGCCCCAGCATTTT. This translates into CASSSVQPQHF.

The V gene is TRBV9, the J gene TRBJ2-1, with D possibly being TRBD2 (5 bases). CDR3 length: 16 residues. V lost 0 bases and J lost 5, with 15 bases in between. Germline CDR1 SGDLS, CDR2 YYNGEE. The CDR3, as DNA: TGTGCCAGCAGCGTAGCAGGACTCTCAGATAACAATGAGCAGTTCTTC. This codes for CASSVAGLSDNNEQFF.

CDR3 coding DNA: TGTGCCAGCTCACCCCAGGGACAGAGCTCTGGAAACACCATATATTTT. It encodes CASSPQGQSSGNTIYF. V gene TRBV18 combines with J gene TRBJ1-3; 7 bases match TRBD1. With 3 bases clipped from V and 0 bases from J, the junction kept 5 bases outside the gene matches. CDR3 length equals 16 residues. The germline gives CDR1 KGHSH, CDR2 LQKENI.

The genes are TRBV9 and TRBJ2-7; possibly TRBD1 for D (6 bases). Deletions cut 10 bases from V and 5 bases from J, with 16 bases between. CDR3 length: 12 amino acids. Germline CDR1 is SGDLS and CDR2 is YYNGEE. The CDR3 bases are TGTGCCCCCTCCTTAGGGGGACACGAGCAGTACTTC. Residues: CAPSLGGHEQYF.

V gene TRBV5-1 combines with J gene TRBJ2-6; D remains unclear. Germline V CDR1 and CDR2: SGHRS, YFSETQ. The CDR3 runs 13 residues. The ends were cut back, 5 bases at V and 2 bases at J, with 5 bases in the middle. CDR3 DNA sequence: TGCGCCAGCAGTTCGGCTGGGGCCAACGTCCTGACTTTC. As protein: CASSSAGANVLTF. The full variable domain, rest sourced from reference TRBV5-1 and TRBJ2-6, is KAGVTQTPRYLIKTRGQQVTLSCSPISGHRSVSWYQQTPGQGLQFLFEYFSETQRNKGNFPGRFSGRQFSNSRSEMNVSTLELGDSALYLCASSSAGANVLTFGAGSRLTVL.

The genes are TRBV5-4 and TRBJ1-6, with D perhaps matching TRBD1 (5 bases). This CDR3 has 12 amino acids. From germline, CDR1 is SGHNT and CDR2 YYREEE (reference sequence). V lost 2 bases, J lost 8 bases, and 5 bases lay in between. CDR3 amino acids: CASSLQDSPLHF. The DNA of the CDR3 is TGTGCCAGCAGCTTACAGGATTCACCCCTCCACTTT.

This rearrangement joins TRBV7-2 to TRBJ1-6; no reliable D call. Trimming removed 1 base from V and 5 bases from J, with 9 bases in between. CDR1 is SGHTA and CDR2 is FQGNSA in the germline V gene. This CDR3 region has 15 residues. The CDR3 nucleotides read TGTGCCAGCAGCTTAGAGGCAGGCGATAATTCACCCCTCCACTTT. This codes for CASSLEAGDNSPLHF.

The chain carries TRBV28 and TRBJ1-5; 8 bases fit TRBD1. CDR1 and CDR2 from the germline V gene are MDHEN and SYDVKM. V lost 5 bases, J lost 7 bases, and 7 bases stayed unmatched. CDR3 length: 14 residues. The CDR3 loop is CASSPRTGLQPQHF. The CDR3 DNA follows: TGTGCCAGCAGTCCTCGGACAGGGTTACAGCCCCAGCATTTT.

This clone was observed a single time. The chain recombines TRBV9 with TRBJ2-3, with 9 bases matching TRBD2. Trimming cost V 3 bases and J 1 base; bases outside gene matches: 6. This CDR3 is built from 16 residues. Per germline, CDR1 SGDLS and CDR2 YYNGEE. The CDR3 nucleotides are TGTGCCAGCAGCGCCCTAGCGGGAAGTGGCACAGATACGCAGTATTTT. This gives the protein CASSALAGSGTDTQYF. The variable domain in full, with the rest retrieved from reference TRBV9 and TRBJ2-3, is DSGVTQTPKHLITATGQRVTLRCSPRSGDLSVYWYQQSLDQGLQFLIQYYNGEERAKGNILERFSAQQFPDLHSELNLSSLELGDSALYFCASSALAGSGTDTQYFGPGTRLTVL.

The chain recombines TRBV7-9 with TRBJ2-3, with TRBD2 matching 9 bases. This CDR3 has 17 amino acids. V was pared by 2 bases and J by 0 bases, with 6 bases of the junction left unmatched. Germline CDR1 SEHNR, CDR2 FQNEAQ (reference sequence). The CDR3 loop is CASSLYLAGISTDTQYF. The CDR3 DNA follows: TGTGCCAGCAGCTTATACCTAGCGGGAATTAGCACAGATACGCAGTATTTT.

The chain joins TRBV5-1 to TRBJ2-2; 7 bases fit TRBD2. This CDR3 region has 16 residues. Germline V gives CDR1 SGHRS, CDR2 YFSETQ. Trimming removed 5 bases from V and 0 bases from J; junction bases left unmatched: 7. The CDR3 nucleotides read TGCGCCAGCAGAAGGCTAGCGGTGACGAACACCGGGGAGCTGTTTTTT. As protein: CASRRLAVTNTGELFF.

The chain couples TRBV28 to TRBJ1-3, with 7 bases identical to TRBD1. Germline V gene lookup returns CDR1 MDHEN and CDR2 SYDVKM. V dropped 7 bases and J dropped 5; count of bases not matched to a gene: 8. The CDR3 loop spans 14 amino acids. CDR3 loop: CASTLKGARNTIYF. CDR3 DNA: TGTGCCAGCACTCTGAAGGGGGCGCGAAACACCATATATTTT.

V is TRBV5-1 and J is TRBJ2-4, with 14 bases matching TRBD2. Germline V gene data show CDR1 as SGHRS and CDR2 as YFSETQ. V gave up 5 bases and J gave up 1 base; unmatched junction bases: 17. The CDR3 is 21 residues long. The CDR3 region has the DNA TGCGCCAGCAGAACCCAACCCACCGGGACTAGCGGGAGCGGTGCCAAAAACATTCAGTACTTC. Translation: CASRTQPTGTSGSGAKNIQYF.

This sequence joins TRBV7-9 and TRBJ1-4, with 8 bases identical to TRBD1. J was trimmed by 4 bases and V by 5 bases; bases with no gene match: 6. Germline V gene lookup returns CDR1 SEHNR and CDR2 FQNEAQ (reference sequence). This CDR3 has 15 amino acids. CDR3 sequence: CASSPPGGNNEKLFF. In DNA, the CDR3 is TGTGCCAGCAGCCCCCCAGGGGGCAATAATGAAAAACTGTTTTTT.

The sample holds a few counts of this clone. The chain links TRBV7-2 to TRBJ2-1; 9 bases line up with TRBD2. Germline CDR1 SGHTA, CDR2 FQGNSA. Losses at the gene ends were 1 base for V and 5 bases for J; bases not matched to a gene: 6. The CDR3 is made up of 16 amino acids. For the CDR3, the DNA is TGTGCCAGCAGCTTAGGGACTAGCGTGTTCCACAATGAGCAGTTCTTC. Its protein is CASSLGTSVFHNEQFF.

V is TRBV19 and J is TRBJ2-7; D might be TRBD1 (5 bases). CDR3 length: 13 residues. V lost 3 bases and J 5 bases, leaving 11 bases between the germline ends. Germline V gene data show CDR1 as LNHDA and CDR2 as SQIVND (reference sequence). CDR3 loop: CASSIGRADEQYF. For the CDR3, the DNA is TGTGCCAGTAGTATCGGCAGGGCCGACGAGCAGTACTTC.

This sequence joins TRBV6-5 and TRBJ2-1; D ambiguous. The ends were cut back, 2 bases at V and 0 bases at J, with 11 bases in the middle. Germline CDR1 is MNHEY and CDR2 is SVGAGI. The CDR3 loop spans 16 amino acids. CDR3 DNA sequence: TGTGCCAGCAGTTACCAGCGAGCCGACTCCTACAATGAGCAGTTCTTC. Translation gives CASSYQRADSYNEQFF.

The V call is TRBV7-2, the J call TRBJ2-7, with D maybe TRBD2 (6 bases). Germline assignment: CDR1 SGHTA and CDR2 FQGNSA. V was pared by 5 bases and J by 3 bases, with 20 bases between. This CDR3 has 16 amino acids. Written as DNA, the CDR3 is TGTGCCAGCAGCACTGCGGGAACCTCGTACGGCTACGAGCAGTACTTC. This translates into CASSTAGTSYGYEQYF.

The V call is TRBV6-1, the J call TRBJ1-5, with TRBD1 matching 9 bases. The CDR3 spans 15 residues. The V segment lost 6 bases and the J segment 4 bases; nucleotides outside the gene matches: 7. Germline assignment: CDR1 MNHNS and CDR2 SASEGT. CDR3 region: CASSFQQGANQPQHF. CDR3 DNA: TGTGCCAGCAGCTTCCAACAGGGGGCAAATCAGCCCCAGCATTTT.

V gene TRBV6-5 combines with J gene TRBJ2-1, with 10 bases fitting TRBD1. Per germline, CDR1 MNHEY and CDR2 SVGAGI. This CDR3 region has 13 residues. Trimming took 6 bases from V and 10 from J; bases not matched to a gene: 6. The CDR3: CASRGQGRVEQFF. Written as DNA, the CDR3 is TGTGCCAGCAGGGGACAGGGGAGGGTCGAGCAGTTCTTC.

The chain uses TRBV14 and TRBJ2-7, with 10 bases identical to TRBD2. CDR1 is SGHDN, CDR2 FVKESK, per germline. This CDR3 has 14 amino acids. V was pared by 1 base and J by 9 bases, with 6 bases of the junction left unmatched. This chain's CDR3 is CASSQASGRAGQYF. CDR3 sequence (DNA): TGTGCCAGCAGCCAAGCAAGCGGGAGGGCCGGGCAGTACTTC. Based on the CDR3 plus reference TRBV14 and TRBJ2-7, the full variable domain is EAGVTQFPSHSVIEKGQTVTLRCDPISGHDNLYWYRRVMGKEIKFLLHFVKESKQDESGMPNNRFLAERTGGTYSTLKVQPAELEDSGVYFCASSQASGRAGQYFGPGTRLTVT.

The chain is built from TRBV2 and TRBJ2-7; perhaps TRBD1 as D (6 bases). CDR1 is SNHLY, CDR2 FYNNEI, per germline. V dropped 1 base and J dropped 5 bases, with 9 bases sitting between them. The length of the CDR3 is 13 residues. The CDR3 DNA sequence: TGTGCCAGCAGTGAAGGGACAGCGAACGAGCAGTACTTC. This encodes CASSEGTANEQYF.

V gene TRBV6-1 combines with J gene TRBJ1-1, with 9 bases identical to TRBD1. This CDR3 has 14 residues. Germline V gene data show CDR1 as MNHNS and CDR2 as SASEGT. The ends lost 6 bases at V and 5 bases at J; junction bases unmatched: 7. The CDR3 DNA follows: TGTGCCAGCAGCCTGGACAGGGGTATGACTGAAGCTTTCTTT. Encoded protein: CASSLDRGMTEAFF.

Only one count was recorded for this clone. The rearrangement joins TRBV28 to TRBJ1-6, with 8 bases matching TRBD1. The CDR3 runs to 15 residues. Germline CDR1 MDHEN, CDR2 SYDVKM. Trimming at V came to 5 bases and at J to 6 bases, leaving 6 bases not matched to a gene. The CDR3 DNA is TGTGCCAGCAGTAGAGGTACAGGGGGTAATTCACCCCTCCACTTT. It translates to CASSRGTGGNSPLHF.

The chain joins TRBV28 to TRBJ1-5, with 10 positions matching TRBD1. CDR1 MDHEN and CDR2 SYDVKM come from the germline V gene. The CDR3 length is 16 residues. The V gene end was trimmed by 4 bases and the J gene end by 7 bases; junction bases not matched to a gene: 10. CDR3 bases: TGTGCCAGCAGTTCCCCTCGGGACAGGGGTAACCAGCCCCAGCATTTT. This codes for CASSSPRDRGNQPQHF.

The chain combines TRBV19 with TRBJ2-5; TRBD2 agrees at 13 bases. Germline V lookup: CDR1 LNHDA, CDR2 SQIVND (reference sequence). CDR3 length: 17 amino acids. With 5 bases clipped from V and 4 bases from J, the junction kept 10 bases outside the gene matches. The CDR3 DNA follows: TGTGCCAGTAGTCCCCGCCCGACTAGCGGGAGGAGAGAGACCCAGTACTTC. Amino acids: CASSPRPTSGRRETQYF. The complete variable domain, with remaining parts taken from reference TRBV19 and TRBJ2-5, reads DGGITQSPKYLFRKEGQNVTLSCEQNLNHDAMYWYRQDPGQGLRLIYYSQIVNDFQKGDIAEGYSVSREKKESFPLTVTSAQKNPTAFYLCASSPRPTSGRRETQYFGPGTRLLVL.

The genes are TRBV5-1 and TRBJ2-5, with D maybe TRBD1 (6 bases). Trimming removed 4 bases at V and 2 bases at J, with 12 bases between. Germline V gene lookup returns CDR1 SGHRS and CDR2 YFSETQ. This CDR3 comprises 14 residues. The CDR3 here is CASSRATGQETQYF. The CDR3 region has the DNA TGCGCCAGCAGCCGGGCGACAGGACAAGAGACCCAGTACTTC. The full variable domain, in which reference TRBV5-1 and TRBJ2-5 provide the parts outside the CDR3, is KAGVTQTPRYLIKTRGQQVTLSCSPISGHRSVSWYQQTPGQGLQFLFEYFSETQRNKGNFPGRFSGRQFSNSRSEMNVSTLELGDSALYLCASSRATGQETQYFGPGTRLLVL.

V and J are TRBV14 and TRBJ1-2, with 7 bases identical to TRBD1. With V trimmed by 4 bases and J by 8 bases, 16 bases remained unmatched. This CDR3 comprises 16 residues. Per the germline V gene, CDR1 is SGHDN and CDR2 is FVKESK. The CDR3 spells CASSRQRQGVTGGYTF. The CDR3 nucleotides read TGTGCCAGCAGCCGACAACGGCAGGGGGTAACGGGGGGCTACACCTTC.

This clone was picked up one time. The chain uses TRBV28 and TRBJ2-5; 9 bases map to TRBD2. Germline V gene sequence: CDR1 MDHEN, CDR2 SYDVKM. V lost 5 bases and J lost 5; bases outside the gene matches: 6. This CDR3 has 14 amino acids. The DNA of the CDR3 is TGTGCCAGCAGTCTAGCGGGACCTGGGGAGACCCAGTACTTC. Translating gives CASSLAGPGETQYF.

With regard to this clone: This sample includes further DNA sequences coding for the same CDR3. The V and J genes are TRBV6-5 and TRBJ2-7; no definite D call. V was clipped by 6 bases and J by 4 bases, with 7 bases between them. CDR1 is MNHEY and CDR2 is SVGAGI in the germline V gene. CDR3 length equals 11 residues. CDR3 residues: CASRSNYEQYF. CDR3 nucleotides: TGTGCCAGCAGATCAAATTACGAGCAGTACTTC.